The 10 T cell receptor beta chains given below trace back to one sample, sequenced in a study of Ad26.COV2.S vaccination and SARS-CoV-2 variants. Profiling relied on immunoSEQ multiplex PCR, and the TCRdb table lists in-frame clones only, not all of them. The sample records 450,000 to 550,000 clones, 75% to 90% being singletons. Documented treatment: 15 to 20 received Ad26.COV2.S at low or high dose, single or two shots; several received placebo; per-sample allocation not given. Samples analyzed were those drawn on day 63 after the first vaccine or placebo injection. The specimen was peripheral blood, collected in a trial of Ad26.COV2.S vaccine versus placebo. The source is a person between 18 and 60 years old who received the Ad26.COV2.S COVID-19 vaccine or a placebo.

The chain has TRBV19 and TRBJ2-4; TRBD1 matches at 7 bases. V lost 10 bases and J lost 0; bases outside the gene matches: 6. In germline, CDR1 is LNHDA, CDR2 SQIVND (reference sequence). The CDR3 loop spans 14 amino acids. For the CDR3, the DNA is TGTGCCACCCGGGACAGTGTAGCCAAAAACATTCAGTACTTC. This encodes CATRDSVAKNIQYF.

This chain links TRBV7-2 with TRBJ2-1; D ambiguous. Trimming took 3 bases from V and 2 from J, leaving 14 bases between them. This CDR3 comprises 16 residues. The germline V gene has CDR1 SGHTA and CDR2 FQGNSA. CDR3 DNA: TGTGCCAGCAGCTTGTTCGGGCGTTTAACCTACAATGAGCAGTTCTTC. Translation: CASSLFGRLTYNEQFF.

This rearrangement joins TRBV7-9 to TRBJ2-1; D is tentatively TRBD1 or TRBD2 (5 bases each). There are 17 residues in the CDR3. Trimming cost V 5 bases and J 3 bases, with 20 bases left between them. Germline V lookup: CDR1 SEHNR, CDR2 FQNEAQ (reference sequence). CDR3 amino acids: CASSDGADGLNYNEQFF. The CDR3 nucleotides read TGTGCCAGCAGCGACGGGGCTGACGGACTTAACTACAATGAGCAGTTCTTC.

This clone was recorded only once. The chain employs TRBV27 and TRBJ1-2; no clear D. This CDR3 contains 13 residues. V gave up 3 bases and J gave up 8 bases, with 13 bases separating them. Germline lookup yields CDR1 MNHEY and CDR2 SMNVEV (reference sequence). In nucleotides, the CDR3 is TGTGCCAGCAGTTTGTCGGGATTCGCCGGCTACACCTTC. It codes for CASSLSGFAGYTF.

This CDR3 is CATSRDFGGYEQYV. The CDR3, as DNA: TGTGCCACCAGCAGAGATTTTGGCGGCTACGAGCAGTACGTC. This sequence joins TRBV15 and TRBJ2-7; no clear D. This CDR3 is 14 amino acids long. Per germline, CDR1 LNHNV and CDR2 YYDKDF (reference sequence). With 0 bases removed from V and 3 bases from J, the gap between germline ends came to 9 bases.

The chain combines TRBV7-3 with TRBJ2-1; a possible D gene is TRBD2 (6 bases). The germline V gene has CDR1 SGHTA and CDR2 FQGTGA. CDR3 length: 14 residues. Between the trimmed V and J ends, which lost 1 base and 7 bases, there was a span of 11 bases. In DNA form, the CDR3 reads TGTGCCAGCAGCTTAAGGGCTAGCGCTAATGAGCAGTTCTTC. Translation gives CASSLRASANEQFF.

Here the CDR3 reads CASRGEPWEKLFF. Written as DNA, the CDR3 is TGTGCCAGCAGGGGGGAACCTTGGGAAAAACTGTTTTTT. The V call is TRBV2, the J call TRBJ1-4; D might be TRBD1 (5 bases). This CDR3 is 13 amino acids long. CDR1 is SNHLY and CDR2 is FYNNEI in the germline V gene. Trimming shortened V by 6 bases and J by 8 bases, and 13 bases separated the two germline ends.

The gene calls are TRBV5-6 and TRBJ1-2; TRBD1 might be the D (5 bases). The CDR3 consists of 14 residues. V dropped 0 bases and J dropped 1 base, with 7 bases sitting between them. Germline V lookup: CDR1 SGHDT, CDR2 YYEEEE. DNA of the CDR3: TGTGCCAGCAGCTTGGGACAGCTTAACTATGGCTACACCTTC. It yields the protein CASSLGQLNYGYTF.

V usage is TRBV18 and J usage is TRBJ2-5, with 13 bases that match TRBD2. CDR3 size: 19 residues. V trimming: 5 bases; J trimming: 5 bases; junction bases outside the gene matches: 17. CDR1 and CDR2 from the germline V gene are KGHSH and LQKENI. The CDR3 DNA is TGTGCCAGCTCATACAGCTCCGGGACTAGCGGGACCATCGAGGAGACCCAGTACTTC. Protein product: CASSYSSGTSGTIEETQYF.

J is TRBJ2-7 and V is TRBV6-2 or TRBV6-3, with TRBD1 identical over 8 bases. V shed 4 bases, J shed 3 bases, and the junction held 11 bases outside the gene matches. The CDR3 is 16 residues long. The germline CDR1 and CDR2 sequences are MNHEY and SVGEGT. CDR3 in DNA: TGTGCCAGCAGTTCAGACAGGGGAAGTCAGGTCTACGAGCAGTACGTC. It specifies CASSSDRGSQVYEQYV.